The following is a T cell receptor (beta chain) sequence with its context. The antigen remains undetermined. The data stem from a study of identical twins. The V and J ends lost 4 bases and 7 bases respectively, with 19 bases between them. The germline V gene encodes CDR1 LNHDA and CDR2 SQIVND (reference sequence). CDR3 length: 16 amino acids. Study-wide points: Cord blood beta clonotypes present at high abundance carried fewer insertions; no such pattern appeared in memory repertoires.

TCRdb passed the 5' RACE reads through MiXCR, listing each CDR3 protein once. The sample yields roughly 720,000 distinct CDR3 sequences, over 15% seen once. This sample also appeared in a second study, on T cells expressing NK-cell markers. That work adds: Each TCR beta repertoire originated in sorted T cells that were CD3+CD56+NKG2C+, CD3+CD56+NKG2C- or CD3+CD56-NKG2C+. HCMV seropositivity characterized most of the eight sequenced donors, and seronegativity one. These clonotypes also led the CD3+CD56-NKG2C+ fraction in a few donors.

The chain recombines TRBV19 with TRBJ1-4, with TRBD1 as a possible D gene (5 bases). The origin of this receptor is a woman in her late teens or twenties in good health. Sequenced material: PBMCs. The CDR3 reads CASSTPGRSIGEKLFF. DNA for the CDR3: TGTGCCAGTAGTACCCCGGGACGGTCCATAGGTGAAAAACTGTTTTTT.